Following are 14 T cell receptor beta chains from one sample sequenced in a study of cytomegalovirus exposure and HLA in healthy donors (dated by TCRdb to 2016 to 2017). The method behind the library was the immunoSEQ multiplex PCR assay. A mixture of 60 forward primers for TCR Vbeta segments and 13 reverse primers for TCR Jbeta segments was used in the multiplex PCR. Here the immuneACCESS table is served through TCRdb, limited to in-frame sequences with V and J called. Missing clones are a known gap in these copies; in checked studies unresolved V genes cover under half, and the rest lacks a known reason. In this sample's table one finds under 95,000 clones. 3.5% to 4% of the sample goes to the ten largest clones. What was sequenced was PBMCs. The source of these receptors is a female donor in good health and CMV-seropositive.

The V call is TRBV15, the J call TRBJ2-1; tentative D call: TRBD1 (6 bases). The CDR3 loop spans 15 amino acids. In germline, CDR1 is LNHNV, CDR2 YYDKDF (reference sequence). Between the trimmed V and J ends, which lost 0 bases and 7 bases, there was a span of 13 bases. The CDR3 loop reads CATSREARGRNEQFF. The CDR3 bases are TGTGCCACCAGCAGAGAGGCCAGGGGCAGGAATGAGCAGTTCTTC. Drawing the rest from reference TRBV15 and TRBJ2-1, the complete variable domain is DAMVIQNPRYQVTQFGKPVTLSCSQTLNHNVMYWYQQKSSQAPKLLFHYYDKDFNNEADTPDNFQSRRPNTSFCFLDIRSPGLGDTAMYLCATSREARGRNEQFFGPGTRLTVL.

The V call is TRBV11-3, the J call TRBJ1-1; TRBD1 matches at 10 bases. V lost 4 bases, J lost 1 base, and 12 bases stayed unmatched. The CDR3 extends over 18 amino acids. Germline lookup yields CDR1 SGHNT and CDR2 YENEEA. The chain's CDR3 is CASSSPGTGVGRNTEAFF. In DNA form, the CDR3 reads TGTGCCAGCAGCTCCCCAGGGACAGGGGTAGGTCGGAACACTGAAGCTTTCTTT.

The chain links TRBV18 to TRBJ2-7; 8 nucleotides match TRBD1. This CDR3 contains 16 residues. Trimming removed 3 bases from V and 3 bases from J; junction bases left unmatched: 10. CDR1 and CDR2 from the germline V gene are KGHSH and LQKENI. CDR3 DNA sequence: TGTGCCAGCTCACCCCTACAGGGGGGCCCTGACTACGAGCAGTACTTC. Translated: CASSPLQGGPDYEQYF.

V gene TRBV6-6 combines with J gene TRBJ1-1; 7 nucleotides align to TRBD1. The CDR3 extends over 13 amino acids. V trimming: 0 bases; J trimming: 7 bases; junction bases outside the gene matches: 2. Germline loops: CDR1 MNHNY, CDR2 SVGAGI (reference sequence). In DNA form, the CDR3 reads TGTGCCAGCAGTTACTCTTGGACAGGTGAAGCTTTCTTT. Its protein is CASSYSWTGEAFF.

The rearrangement joins TRBV28 to TRBJ1-1; D gene ambiguous. This CDR3 comprises 12 residues. CDR1 is MDHEN and CDR2 is SYDVKM in the germline V gene. V lost 2 bases and J lost 6, with 7 bases in between. CDR3 sequence (DNA): TGTGCCAGCAGTTTAGTGGGAGCTGAAGCTTTCTTT. Translation gives CASSLVGAEAFF. Full variable domain (rest looked up from reference TRBV28 and TRBJ1-1): DVKVTQSSRYLVKRTGEKVFLECVQDMDHENMFWYRQDPGLGLRLIYFSYDVKMKEKGDIPEGYSVSREKKERFSLILESASTNQTSMYLCASSLVGAEAFFGQGTRLTVV.

The chain joins TRBV19 to TRBJ2-5; 9 bases align to TRBD1. The CDR3 covers 14 residues. Germline values: CDR1 LNHDA, CDR2 SQIVND (reference sequence). The trim removed 3 bases at V and 1 base at J, leaving 0 bases unmatched. The CDR3 spells CASSMDRGQETQYF. In DNA, the CDR3 is TGTGCCAGTAGTATGGACAGGGGCCAAGAGACCCAGTACTTC.

This CDR3 reads CAISGIQARRTYEQYF. The DNA for the CDR3 is TGTGCCATCAGTGGGATACAGGCCCGAAGAACCTACGAGCAGTACTTC. V is TRBV10-3 and J is TRBJ2-7; tentatively, D is TRBD1 (5 bases). Deletions cut 4 bases from V and 2 bases from J, with 18 bases between. Germline CDR1 ENHRY, CDR2 SYGVKD. CDR3 size: 16 residues.

The chain carries TRBV5-1 and TRBJ2-7; D perhaps matches TRBD2 (6 bases). Germline V lookup: CDR1 SGHRS, CDR2 YFSETQ. Trimming stripped 3 bases from V and 2 bases from J, with 12 bases between. The CDR3 is made up of 14 amino acids. CDR3: CASSSGEHPYEQYF. The CDR3 region has the DNA TGCGCCAGCAGCTCGGGGGAGCACCCCTACGAGCAGTACTTC.

The chain couples TRBV29-1 to TRBJ2-7; 9 nucleotides agree with TRBD1. The V gene's germline CDR1 is SQVTM and CDR2 ANQGSEA. The ends lost 3 bases at V and 2 bases at J; junction bases unmatched: 2. This CDR3 is 13 amino acids long. CDR3 coding DNA: TGCAGCGTTGAGGGACAGGGACCCTACGAGCAGTACTTC. Amino acid sequence: CSVEGQGPYEQYF.

V is TRBV2 and J is TRBJ1-5; tentatively, D is TRBD1 (6 bases). The V gene lost 4 bases and the J gene lost 10 bases, with 11 bases spanning the gap. Germline loops: CDR1 SNHLY, CDR2 FYNNEI. The CDR3 is 12 amino acids. The CDR3 DNA follows: TGTGCCAGCAGTGTCCAGGGGTTTCCCCAGCATTTT. This codes for CASSVQGFPQHF.

J is TRBJ2-1 and V is TRBV28; 7 bases line up with TRBD2. The CDR3 totals 14 residues. CDR1 is MDHEN and CDR2 is SYDVKM in the germline V gene. The V and J ends lost 8 bases and 2 bases, in that order; junction bases with no gene match: 6. The CDR3, as DNA: TGTGCCAGCGGAGGGACTATCCCCTACAATGAGCAGTTCTTC. It specifies CASGGTIPYNEQFF.

This chain joins TRBV5-1 and TRBJ2-1; D may be TRBD2 (7 bases). Germline V CDR1 and CDR2: SGHRS, YFSETQ. The CDR3 spans 13 residues. Trimming took 4 bases from V and 9 from J, leaving 14 bases between them. The CDR3 here is CASSRPGGREQFF. The CDR3 DNA is TGCGCCAGCAGCCGCCCGGGGGGCCGTGAGCAGTTCTTC.

This sequence joins TRBV7-6 and TRBJ1-2; TRBD1 matches 9 bases. This CDR3 has 17 amino acids. V dropped 1 base and J dropped 6; count of bases not matched to a gene: 12. Looked up from germline, CDR1 is SGHVS and CDR2 is FNYEAQ. The CDR3 sequence is CASSLGVRGQGAHGYTF. The DNA for the CDR3 is TGTGCCAGCAGCTTAGGGGTTAGGGGACAGGGTGCCCATGGCTACACCTTC.

This chain connects TRBV6-5 to TRBJ2-7; D may be TRBD1 (6 bases). The CDR3 covers 14 residues. Trimming left V 7 bases short and J 3 bases short, with 16 bases between. Germline CDR1 and CDR2: MNHEY and SVGAGI. The CDR3 coding sequence is TGTGCCAGCACCACACCAGGGGCGAGCTACGAGCAGTACTTC. It translates to CASTTPGASYEQYF.